This note documents a single T cell receptor beta chain sequence. What antigen it recognizes has not been identified. It has no much larger one-base neighbor in the sample; base qualities were not kept. This sample was taken from a study of T cell clonotyping in hematopoietic cell transplantation (dated by TCRdb to 2020 to 2022). Turning to the overall study: Pretransplant recipient samples were obtained after cytoreduction. A total of 120 to 150 blood samples were gathered in the study from roughly 40 consecutive transplant recipients along with their related donors. Patient recruitment ran from late 2015 to early 2017, and follow-up continued until September 2020 or death.

The immunoSEQ assay, a bias-controlled multiplex PCR using V- and J-specific primers, was used to amplify TCR beta CDR3 regions from genomic DNA. A proprietary barcode and Illumina adapter sequences were added to the CDR3 amplicons in a second PCR step. CDR3 libraries were sequenced on an Illumina MiSeq instrument. In the original analysis: immunoSEQ Analyzer 3.0 was used for export and quality control, with R Bioconductor and Immunarch used for downstream analyses. Only productive rearrangements in the normalized downsampled data set were used to calculate repertoire metrics. Pathologically expanded clonotypes were defined as those larger than 5 templates in the normalized cohort. The Inverse Simpson Index was used to measure repertoire diversity. CMV-specificity analyses were carried out on the non-normalized data set to capture all clonotypes. In TCRdb, the immuneACCESS table is reduced to in-frame sequences with V and J assigned. These tables do not hold every clone; where another copy was compared, an unresolved V gene accounts for under half, and the others remain unexplained. The V and J calls and clone size were taken over from that table, and D and trimming were inferred from the DNA. This sample lists more than 70,000 clones; 90% to 96% were detected once. The top ten constitute roughly 1.8% of the sample.

The research as a whole found: Sample size was limited, and cells were not sorted, so CD4 and CD8 repertoire contributions could not be separated. A decrease in recipient TCR diversity was observed after transplant, and a progressive increase in pathologically expanded clonotypes was seen from day 30 to day 180. Donor and pretransplant recipient Inverse Simpson Index values predicted broader posttransplant TCR repertoire diversity. Overlap with donor repertoires was found for only a small fraction of recipient repertoires, with over 95% found to appear de novo at the given depth.

The sample's time point label, in plain terms: recipient sample about 28 days before transplant, after cytoreduction. Blood samples were obtained from recipients approximately 28 days before transplant and at days 30, 100 and 180 after transplant. Nuclei Lysis Solution was used to extract genomic DNA from fresh or cryopreserved unfractionated peripheral blood mononuclear cells. Its CDR3 holds 14 amino acids, cysteine through phenylalanine. Only the CDR3 portion is preserved as DNA: 42 bases, with reading frame beginning at the first base. The germline V gene encodes CDR1 SGHTA and CDR2 FQGTGA. The germline V and J ends show losses of 5 bases and 3 bases respectively, and no gene match explains 7 bases of the junction.

The sequence came from a woman in her forties or fifties with acute myeloid leukemia. Some clones in this sample may be carry-over from other donors' samples. The chain was built from TRBV7-3 and TRBJ2-7; 7 middle bases align to TRBD1. This specimen was peripheral blood mononuclear cells, taken before stem cell transplant. The CDR3 region has the sequence CASSHGQARYEQYF. The DNA sequence is as follows: TGTGCCAGCAGCCACGGACAGGCCCGCTACGAGCAGTACTTC.